The clone carrying this T cell receptor (beta chain) was counted between two and nine times. No antigen is known for it. The data were taken from a study of response to subunit inactivated influenza vaccine. Study observations and caveats: Researchers suggested that each seasonal influenza vaccination recruits few new T cells.

TCRdb used MiXCR to reprocess the RT-PCR reads, holding one entry per CDR3 protein. The sample lists 550,000 to 800,000 distinct CDR3 sequences; approximately 14% were seen once. V lost 7 bases, J lost 7 bases, and 8 bases lay in between. The CDR3 is 12 amino acids. Germline assignment: CDR1 SNHLY and CDR2 FYNNEI. This material consisted of PBMCs from blood, taken roughly 12 days after vaccination. V gene TRBV2 combines with J gene TRBJ1-6; D unresolved. The TCR sequence derives from a man in his forties or fifties who received an inactivated influenza vaccine. The CDR3 DNA is TGTGCCAGCACCACGAGGAATTCACCCCTCCACTTT. Encoded protein: CASTTRNSPLHF.